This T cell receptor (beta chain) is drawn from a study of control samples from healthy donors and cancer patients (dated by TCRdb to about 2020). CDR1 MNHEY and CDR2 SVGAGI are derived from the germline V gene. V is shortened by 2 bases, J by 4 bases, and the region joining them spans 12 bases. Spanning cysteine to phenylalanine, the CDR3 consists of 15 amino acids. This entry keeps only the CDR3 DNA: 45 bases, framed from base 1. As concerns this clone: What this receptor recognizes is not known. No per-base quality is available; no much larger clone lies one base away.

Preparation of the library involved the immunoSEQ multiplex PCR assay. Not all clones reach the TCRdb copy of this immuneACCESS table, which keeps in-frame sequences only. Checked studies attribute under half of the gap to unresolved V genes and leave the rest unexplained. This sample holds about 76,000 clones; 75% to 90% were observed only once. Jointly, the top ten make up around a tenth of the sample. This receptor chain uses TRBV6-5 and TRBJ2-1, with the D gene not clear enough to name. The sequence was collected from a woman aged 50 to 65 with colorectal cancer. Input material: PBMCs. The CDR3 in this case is CASSYRQIRYNEQFF. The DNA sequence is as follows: TGTGCCAGCAGTTACCGCCAGATCCGTTACAATGAGCAGTTCTTC.